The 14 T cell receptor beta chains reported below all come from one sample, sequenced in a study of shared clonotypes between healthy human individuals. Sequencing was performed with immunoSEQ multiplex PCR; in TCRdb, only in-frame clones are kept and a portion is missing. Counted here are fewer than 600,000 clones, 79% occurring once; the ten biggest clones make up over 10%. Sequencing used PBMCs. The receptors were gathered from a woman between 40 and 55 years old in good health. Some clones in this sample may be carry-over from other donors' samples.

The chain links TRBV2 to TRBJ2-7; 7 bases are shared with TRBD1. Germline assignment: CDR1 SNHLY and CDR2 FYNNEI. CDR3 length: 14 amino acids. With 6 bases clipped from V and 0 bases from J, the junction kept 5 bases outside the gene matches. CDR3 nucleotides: TGTGCCAGCAGCCAGGACAGGAGCTCCTACGAGCAGTACTTC. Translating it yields CASSQDRSSYEQYF. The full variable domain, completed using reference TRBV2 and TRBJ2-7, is EPEVTQTPSHQVTQMGQEVILRCVPISNHLYFYWYRQILGQKVEFLVSFYNNEISEKSEIFDDQFSVERPDGSNFTLKIRSTKLEDSAMYFCASSQDRSSYEQYFGPGTRLTVT.

In DNA, the CDR3 is TGTGCCAGCTCACGCGGGCGTCAAGAGACCCAGTACTTC. Translated, it gives CASSRGRQETQYF. V gene TRBV18 combines with J gene TRBJ2-5, with D perhaps matching TRBD2 (5 bases). V shed 4 bases and J shed 2 bases, with 8 bases lying between them. The germline V gene encodes CDR1 KGHSH and CDR2 LQKENI. CDR3 length: 13 residues.

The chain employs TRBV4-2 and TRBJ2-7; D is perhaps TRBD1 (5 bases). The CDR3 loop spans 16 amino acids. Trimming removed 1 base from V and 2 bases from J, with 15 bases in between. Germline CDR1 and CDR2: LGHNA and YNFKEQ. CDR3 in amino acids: CASSQGGGRGTYEQYF. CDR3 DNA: TGTGCCAGCAGCCAAGGGGGCGGAAGGGGCACCTACGAGCAGTACTTC.

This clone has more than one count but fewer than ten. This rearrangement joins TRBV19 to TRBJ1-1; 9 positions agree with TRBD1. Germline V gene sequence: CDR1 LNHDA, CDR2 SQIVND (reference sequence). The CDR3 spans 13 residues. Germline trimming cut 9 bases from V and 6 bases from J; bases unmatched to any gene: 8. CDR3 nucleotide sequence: TGTGCCAGCAAACAGGGGGCGAGGGCTGAAGCTTTCTTT. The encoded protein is CASKQGARAEAFF.

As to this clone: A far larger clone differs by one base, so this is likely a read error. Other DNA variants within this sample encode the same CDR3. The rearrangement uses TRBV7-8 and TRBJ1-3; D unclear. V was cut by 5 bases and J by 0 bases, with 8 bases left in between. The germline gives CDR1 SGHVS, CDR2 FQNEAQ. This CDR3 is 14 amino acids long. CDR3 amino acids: CASSLSVSGNTIYF. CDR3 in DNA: TGTGCCAGCAGCCTATCCGTCTCTGGAAACACCATATATTTT.

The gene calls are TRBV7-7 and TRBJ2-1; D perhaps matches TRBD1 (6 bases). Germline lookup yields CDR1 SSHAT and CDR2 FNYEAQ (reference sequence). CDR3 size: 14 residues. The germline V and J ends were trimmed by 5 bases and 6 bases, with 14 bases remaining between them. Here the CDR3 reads CASSQSNRANEQFF. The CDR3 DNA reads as TGTGCCAGCAGCCAATCTAACAGGGCCAATGAGCAGTTCTTC.

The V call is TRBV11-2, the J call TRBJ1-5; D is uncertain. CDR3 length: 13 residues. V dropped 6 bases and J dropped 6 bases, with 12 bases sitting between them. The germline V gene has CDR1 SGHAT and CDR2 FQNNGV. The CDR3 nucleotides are TGTGCCAGCAGTTCTGGGTCGGGTCAGCCCCAGCATTTT. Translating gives CASSSGSGQPQHF.

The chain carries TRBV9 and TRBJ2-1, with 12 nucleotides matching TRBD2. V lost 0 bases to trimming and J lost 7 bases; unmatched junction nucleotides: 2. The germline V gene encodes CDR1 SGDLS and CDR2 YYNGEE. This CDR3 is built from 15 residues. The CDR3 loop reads CASSVGTSGINEQFF. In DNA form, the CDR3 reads TGTGCCAGCAGCGTAGGGACTAGCGGGATAAATGAGCAGTTCTTC.

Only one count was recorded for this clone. The CDR3 is CASSLVSDGEQFF. The CDR3 nucleotides read TGCGCCAGCAGCTTGGTATCAGACGGTGAGCAGTTCTTC. The rearrangement links TRBV5-1 to TRBJ2-1; D is unclear. Trimming took 0 bases from V and 9 from J, leaving 10 bases between them. CDR1 and CDR2 (germline): SGHRS, YFSETQ. CDR3 length: 13 residues.

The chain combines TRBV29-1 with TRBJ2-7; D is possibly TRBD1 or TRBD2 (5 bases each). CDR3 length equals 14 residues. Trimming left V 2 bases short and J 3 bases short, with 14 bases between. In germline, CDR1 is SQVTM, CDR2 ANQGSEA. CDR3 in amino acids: CSVEKGDGNYEQYF. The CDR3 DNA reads TGCAGCGTTGAAAAAGGGGACGGAAACTACGAGCAGTACTTC.

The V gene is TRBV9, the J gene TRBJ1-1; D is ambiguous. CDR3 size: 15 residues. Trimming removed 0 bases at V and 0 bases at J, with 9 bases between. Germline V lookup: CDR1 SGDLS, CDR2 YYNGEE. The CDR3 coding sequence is TGTGCCAGCAGCGTAGAGAGCTTTATGAACACTGAAGCTTTCTTT. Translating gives CASSVESFMNTEAFF.

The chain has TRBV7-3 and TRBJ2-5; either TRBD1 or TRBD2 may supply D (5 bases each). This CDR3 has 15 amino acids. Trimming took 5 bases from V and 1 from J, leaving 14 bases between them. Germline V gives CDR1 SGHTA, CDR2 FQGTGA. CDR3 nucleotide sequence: TGTGCCAGCAGCCCCATCGGGGCCTCCCAAGAGACCCAGTACTTC. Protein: CASSPIGASQETQYF.

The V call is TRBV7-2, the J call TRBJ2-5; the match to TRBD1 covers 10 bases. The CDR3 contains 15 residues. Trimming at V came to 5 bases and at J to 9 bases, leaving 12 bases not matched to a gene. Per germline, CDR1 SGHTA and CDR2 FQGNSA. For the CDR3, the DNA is TGTGCCAGCAGCCCCCAGGGACAGGGGCCCCAGGCCCAGTACTTC. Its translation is CASSPQGQGPQAQYF.

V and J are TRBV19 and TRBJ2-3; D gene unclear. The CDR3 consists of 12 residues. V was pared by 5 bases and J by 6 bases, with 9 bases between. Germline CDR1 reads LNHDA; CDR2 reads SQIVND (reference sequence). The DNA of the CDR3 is TGTGCCAGTAGTCTTCTAGGGGATACGCAGTATTTT. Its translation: CASSLLGDTQYF.